The sequence of this T cell receptor (beta chain) was determined in a study of cytomegalovirus exposure and HLA in healthy donors. Study outcomes and limitations: Rates of TCR association differed by HLA locus in a later analysis, with DRB1 highest and HLA-C lowest.

Concerning this clone: Its antigen is not identified.

Per germline, CDR1 SGHDT and CDR2 YYEEEE. The CDR3 extends over 14 amino acids. The V segment lost 3 bases and the J segment 7 bases; nucleotides outside the gene matches: 4. PCR amplification relied on 60 Vbeta primers (plus 13 Jbeta primers). Original processing methods: Unique TCR beta chains totaled about 73 million in a later count, with roughly 12 million of them shared. TCRdb's copy holds only in-frame clones and misses some; the assay was immunoSEQ multiplex PCR. V, J and clone size are taken as reported in that table, and D and trimming were inferred from the DNA itself. The top ten hold 6.3% of the sample, which has about 190,000 clones, roughly 80% seen once.

The origin of this receptor is a middle-aged man in good health and CMV-seropositive. Sequenced input: PBMCs. V gene TRBV5-6 combines with J gene TRBJ1-4; 9 positions match TRBD1. CDR3 bases: TGTGCCAGCAGCTCGACAGGGGGGGGTGAAAAACTGTTTTTT. This codes for CASSSTGGGEKLFF.